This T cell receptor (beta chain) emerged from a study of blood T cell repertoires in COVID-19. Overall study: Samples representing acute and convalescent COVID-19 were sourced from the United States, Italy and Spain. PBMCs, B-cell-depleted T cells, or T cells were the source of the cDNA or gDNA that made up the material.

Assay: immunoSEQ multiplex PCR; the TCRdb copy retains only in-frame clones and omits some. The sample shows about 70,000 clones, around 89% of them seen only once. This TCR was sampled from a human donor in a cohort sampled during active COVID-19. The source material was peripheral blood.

The CDR3 protein is CASSIAPGGLAGYLETQYF. CDR3 nucleotides: TGTGCCAGTAGTATAGCCCCCGGTGGACTAGCGGGATACCTCGAGACCCAGTACTTC. The V call is TRBV19, the J call TRBJ2-5, with TRBD2 matching over 12 bases. The V gene end was trimmed by 1 base and the J gene end by 5 bases; junction bases not matched to a gene: 14. Germline V lookup: CDR1 LNHDA, CDR2 SQIVND (reference sequence). This CDR3 region has 19 residues.